This T cell receptor beta chain was identified during a study of T-cell reconstitution after alpha-beta-depleted transplantation in children (dated by TCRdb to the mid-2010s). About the study as a whole: Using TCR repertoire profiling, the study followed T-cell immune reconstitution in a quantitative way in children after TCRalphabeta/CD19-depleted allogeneic hematopoietic cell transplantation.

The treatment or condition label of this sample denotes: allogeneic hematopoietic cell transplantation with graft depleted of TCRalphabeta T cells and CD19 B cells. Transplant recipients were children who received TCRalphabeta/CD19-depleted allogeneic hematopoietic cell grafts. Note on this clonotype: Its specific antigen is unknown. Base qualities are not provided; no much larger clone lies one nucleotide away.

The method was PCR. The data were produced on an Illumina HiSeq 2500. To normalize quantification of the TCRbeta repertoire, the TCR libraries were built with molecular barcoding that relied on unique molecular identifiers. TCRdb trimmed the raw reads at Q25, called clones with MiXCR and kept productive beta chains. All rows with the same CDR3 protein become a single entry with the most common DNA and genes. Recorded for this sample are fewer than 750,000 distinct CDR3 sequences; under 25% of them occurred a single time. The leading ten clones occupy 13% to 15% of the sample. From the cysteine through the phenylalanine, the CDR3 covers 14 amino acids. Only the CDR3 DNA is retained, 42 bases long and in frame from the first base. The junction shows trimming of 2 bases on V and 4 bases on J, plus 8 bases between the germline ends. According to the germline V gene, CDR1 reads SGHTA and CDR2 reads FQGTGA.

What the work shows at the level of the full study, not this receptor alone: The apparently early alphabetaT-cell count recovery about two months after transplant was reportedly dependent on only several hundred rapidly expanded clones derived from non-depleted graft cells. The frequencies of hyperexpanded clones fell over the following months, and after one year, T-cell counts and TCRbeta diversity were mostly attributed to newly produced T cells. In some patients, the high TCRbeta diversity seen at day 60 was put down to recipient T cells and intrathymic progenitors that had survived conditioning.

This sample comprised PBMCs, mostly from graft donor cells, obtained 360 days after TCRalphabeta/CD19-depleted stem cell transplant. The source is a boy under two years old who had a stem cell transplant for acute myeloid leukemia, so the T cells may come from the graft donor. Recombination linked TRBV7-3 to TRBJ2-2, with the identity of the D gene unclear. CDR3 reads: CASSLDPITGELFF. The DNA sequence is given as TGTGCCAGCAGCTTAGATCCGATCACCGGGGAGCTGTTTTTT. The variable domain in full, with residues beyond the CDR3 obtained from the reference TRBV7-3 and TRBJ2-2 genes, is GAGVSQTPSNKVTEKGKYVELRCDPISGHTALYWYRQSLGQGPEFLIYFQGTGAADDSGLPNDRFFAVRPEGSVSTLKIQRTERGDSAVYLCASSLDPITGELFFGEGSRLTVL.